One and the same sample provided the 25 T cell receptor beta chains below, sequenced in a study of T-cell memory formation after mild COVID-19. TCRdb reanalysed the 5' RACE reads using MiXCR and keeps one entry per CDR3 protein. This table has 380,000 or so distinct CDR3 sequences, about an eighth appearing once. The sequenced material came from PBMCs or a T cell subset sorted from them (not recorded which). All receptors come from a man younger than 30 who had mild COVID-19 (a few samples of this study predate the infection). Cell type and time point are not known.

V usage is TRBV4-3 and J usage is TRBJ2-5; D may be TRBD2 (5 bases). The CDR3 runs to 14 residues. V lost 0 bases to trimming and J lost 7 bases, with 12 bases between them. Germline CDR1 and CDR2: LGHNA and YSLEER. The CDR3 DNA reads TGCGCCAGCAGCCAAGACAGCGGCGGAGGGACCCAGTACTTC. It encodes CASSQDSGGGTQYF.

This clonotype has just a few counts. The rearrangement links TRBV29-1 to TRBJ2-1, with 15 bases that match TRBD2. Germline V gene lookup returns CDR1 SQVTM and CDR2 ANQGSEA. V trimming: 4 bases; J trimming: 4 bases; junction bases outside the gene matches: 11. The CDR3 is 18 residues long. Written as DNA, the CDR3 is TGCAGCGTTGTTGGCGGGACTAGCGGGGGGATGAGATACAATGAGCAGTTCTTC. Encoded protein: CSVVGGTSGGMRYNEQFF.

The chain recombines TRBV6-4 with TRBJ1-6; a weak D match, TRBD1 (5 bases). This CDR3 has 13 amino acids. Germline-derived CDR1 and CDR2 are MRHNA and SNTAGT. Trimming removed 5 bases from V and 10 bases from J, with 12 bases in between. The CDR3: CASSSGYGSPLHF. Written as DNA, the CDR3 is TGTGCCAGCAGTTCAGGGTATGGATCACCCCTCCACTTT.

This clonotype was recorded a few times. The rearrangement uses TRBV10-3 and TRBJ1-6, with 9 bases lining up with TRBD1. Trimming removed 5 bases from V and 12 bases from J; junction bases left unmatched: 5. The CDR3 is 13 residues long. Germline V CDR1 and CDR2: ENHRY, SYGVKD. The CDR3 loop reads CAISPGQGQPLHF. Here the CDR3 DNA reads TGTGCCATCAGTCCGGGACAGGGTCAACCCCTCCACTTT.

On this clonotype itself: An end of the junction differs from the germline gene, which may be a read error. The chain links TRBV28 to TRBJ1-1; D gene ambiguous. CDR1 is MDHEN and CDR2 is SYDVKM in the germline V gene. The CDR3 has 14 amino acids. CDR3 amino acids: CASTSGGYNNEAFF. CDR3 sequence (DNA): TGTGCCAGCACCTCGGGAGGCTATAACAATGAAGCTTTCTTT. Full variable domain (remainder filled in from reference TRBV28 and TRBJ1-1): DVKVTQSSRYLVKRTGEKVFLECVQDMDHENMFWYRQDPGLGLRLIYFSYDVKMKEKGDIPEGYSVSREKKERFSLILESASTNQTSMYLCASTSGGYNNEAFFGQGTRLTVV.

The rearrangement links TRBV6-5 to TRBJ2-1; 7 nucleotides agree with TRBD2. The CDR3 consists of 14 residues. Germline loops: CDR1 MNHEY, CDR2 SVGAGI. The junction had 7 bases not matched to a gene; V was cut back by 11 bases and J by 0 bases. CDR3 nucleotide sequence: TGTGCCGCCCACGGGGGGAGCTCCTACAATGAGCAGTTCTTC. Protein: CAAHGGSSYNEQFF.

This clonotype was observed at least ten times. The CDR3 sequence: CASSVSSGGSTGELFF. The CDR3 DNA follows: TGTGCCAGCAGCGTCAGTAGCGGGGGGAGCACCGGGGAGCTGTTTTTT. V gene TRBV9 combines with J gene TRBJ2-2, with TRBD2 matching 10 bases. The germline gives CDR1 SGDLS, CDR2 YYNGEE. The CDR3 spans 16 residues. The J segment lost 4 bases and the V segment lost 2 bases, leaving 5 bases of the junction unmatched. Variable domain in full (rest from reference TRBV9 and TRBJ2-2): DSGVTQTPKHLITATGQRVTLRCSPRSGDLSVYWYQQSLDQGLQFLIQYYNGEERAKGNILERFSAQQFPDLHSELNLSSLELGDSALYFCASSVSSGGSTGELFFGEGSRLTVL.

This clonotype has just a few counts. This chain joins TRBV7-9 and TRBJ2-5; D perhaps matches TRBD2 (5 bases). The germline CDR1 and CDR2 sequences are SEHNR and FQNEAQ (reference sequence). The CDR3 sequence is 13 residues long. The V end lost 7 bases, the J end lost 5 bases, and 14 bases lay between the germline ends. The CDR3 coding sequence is TGTGCCAGCACGTCAAGCGGCCGGGAGACCCAGTACTTC. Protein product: CASTSSGRETQYF.

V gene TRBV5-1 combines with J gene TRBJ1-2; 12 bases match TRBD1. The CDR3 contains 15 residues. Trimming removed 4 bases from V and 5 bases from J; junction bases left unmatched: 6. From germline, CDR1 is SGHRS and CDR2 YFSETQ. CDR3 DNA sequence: TGCGCCAGCAGCGCGGGACAGGGGGCGCAATATGGCTACACCTTC. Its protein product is CASSAGQGAQYGYTF.

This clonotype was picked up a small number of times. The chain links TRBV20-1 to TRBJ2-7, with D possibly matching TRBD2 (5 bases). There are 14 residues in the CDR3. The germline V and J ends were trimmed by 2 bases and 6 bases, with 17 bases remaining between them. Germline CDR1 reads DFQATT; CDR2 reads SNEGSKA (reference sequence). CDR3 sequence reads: CSARKPGGFGEQYF. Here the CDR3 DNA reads TGCAGTGCTAGAAAGCCAGGCGGGTTTGGCGAGCAGTACTTC.

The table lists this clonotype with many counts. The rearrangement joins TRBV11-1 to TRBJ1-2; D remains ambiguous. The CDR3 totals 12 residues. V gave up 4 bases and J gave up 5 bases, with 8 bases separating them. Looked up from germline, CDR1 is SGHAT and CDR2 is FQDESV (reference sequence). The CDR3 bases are TGTGCCAGCAGCTCCTACGAATATGGCTACACCTTC. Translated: CASSSYEYGYTF.

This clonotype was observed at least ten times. DNA of the CDR3: TGTGCCAGCAGCACCCCAGGGTGGCGGTCAGATACGCAGTATTTT. This codes for CASSTPGWRSDTQYF. The rearrangement links TRBV5-4 to TRBJ2-3; D is perhaps TRBD1 (5 bases). Germline CDR1 and CDR2: SGHNT and YYREEE (reference sequence). The CDR3 is 15 amino acids. V lost 4 bases to trimming and J lost 4 bases, with 16 bases between them.

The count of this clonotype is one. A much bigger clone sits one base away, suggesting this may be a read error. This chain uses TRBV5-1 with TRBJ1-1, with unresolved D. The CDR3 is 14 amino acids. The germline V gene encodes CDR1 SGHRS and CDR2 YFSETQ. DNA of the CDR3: TGCTCCAGCAGCTTGGATTCCAGCGGAACTGAAGCTTTCTTT. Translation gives CSSSLDSSGTEAFF.

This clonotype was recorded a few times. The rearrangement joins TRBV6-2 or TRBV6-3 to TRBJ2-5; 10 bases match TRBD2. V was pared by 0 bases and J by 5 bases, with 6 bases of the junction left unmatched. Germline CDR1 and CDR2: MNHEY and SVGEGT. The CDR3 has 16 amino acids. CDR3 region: CASSYSTSGVVETQYF. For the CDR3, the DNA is TGTGCCAGCAGTTACTCTACTAGCGGGGTTGTGGAGACCCAGTACTTC.

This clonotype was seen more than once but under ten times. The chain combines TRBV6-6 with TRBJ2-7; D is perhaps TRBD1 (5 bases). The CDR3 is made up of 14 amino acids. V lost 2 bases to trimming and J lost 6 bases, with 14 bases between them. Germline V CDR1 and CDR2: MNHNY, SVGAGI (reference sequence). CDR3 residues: CASSYVEAGSEQYV. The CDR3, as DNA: TGTGCCAGCAGTTACGTCGAGGCAGGGTCCGAGCAGTACGTC.

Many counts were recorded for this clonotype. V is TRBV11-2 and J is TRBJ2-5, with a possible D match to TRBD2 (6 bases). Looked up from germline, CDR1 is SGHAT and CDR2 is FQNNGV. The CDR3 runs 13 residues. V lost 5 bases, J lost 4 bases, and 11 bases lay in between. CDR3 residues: CASSQRRGETQYF. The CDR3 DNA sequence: TGTGCCAGCAGCCAACGGCGGGGAGAGACCCAGTACTTC.

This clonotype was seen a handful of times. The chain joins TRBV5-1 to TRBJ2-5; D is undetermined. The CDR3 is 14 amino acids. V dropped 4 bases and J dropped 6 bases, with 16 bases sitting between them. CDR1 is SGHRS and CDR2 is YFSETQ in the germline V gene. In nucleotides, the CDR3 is TGCGCCAGCAGCCCGGCCCCCCCGGAACAGACCCAGTACTTC. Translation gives CASSPAPPEQTQYF.

The DNA of the CDR3 is TGTGCCAGCAGTTTATCGGTCCTAGCGGGATACGAGCAGTACTTC. Protein sequence: CASSLSVLAGYEQYF. V is TRBV27 and J is TRBJ2-7, with TRBD2 identical over 9 bases. The CDR3 extends over 15 amino acids. From germline, CDR1 is MNHEY and CDR2 SMNVEV (reference sequence). The trim removed 0 bases at V and 4 bases at J, leaving 4 bases unmatched.

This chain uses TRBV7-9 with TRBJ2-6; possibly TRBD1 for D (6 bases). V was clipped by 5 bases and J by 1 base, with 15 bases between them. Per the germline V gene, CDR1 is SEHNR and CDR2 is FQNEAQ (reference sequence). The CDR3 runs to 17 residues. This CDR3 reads CASSTPTGKSGANVLTF. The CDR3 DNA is TGTGCCAGCAGCACCCCTACAGGGAAATCTGGGGCCAACGTCCTGACTTTC.

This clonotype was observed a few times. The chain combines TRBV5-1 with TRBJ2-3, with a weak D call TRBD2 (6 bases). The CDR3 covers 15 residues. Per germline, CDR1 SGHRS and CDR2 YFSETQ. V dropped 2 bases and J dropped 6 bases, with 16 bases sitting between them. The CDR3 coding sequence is TGCGCCAGCAGCTTAGGGGACTCTCGGGGGGATACGCAGTATTTT. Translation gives CASSLGDSRGDTQYF.

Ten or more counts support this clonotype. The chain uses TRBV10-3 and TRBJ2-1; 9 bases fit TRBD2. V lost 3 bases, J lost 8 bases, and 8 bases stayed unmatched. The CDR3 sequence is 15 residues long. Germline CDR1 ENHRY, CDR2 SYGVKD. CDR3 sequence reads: CAISEAGGFSDEQFF. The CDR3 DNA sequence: TGTGCCATCAGTGAAGCGGGGGGCTTTTCAGATGAGCAGTTCTTC.

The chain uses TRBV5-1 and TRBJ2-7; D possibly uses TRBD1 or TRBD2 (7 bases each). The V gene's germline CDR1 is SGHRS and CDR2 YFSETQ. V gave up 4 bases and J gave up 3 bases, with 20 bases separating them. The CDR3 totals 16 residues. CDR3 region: CASSPRGGGLRYEQYV. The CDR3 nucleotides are TGCGCCAGCAGCCCAAGGGGAGGGGGCCTTCGCTACGAGCAGTACGTC.

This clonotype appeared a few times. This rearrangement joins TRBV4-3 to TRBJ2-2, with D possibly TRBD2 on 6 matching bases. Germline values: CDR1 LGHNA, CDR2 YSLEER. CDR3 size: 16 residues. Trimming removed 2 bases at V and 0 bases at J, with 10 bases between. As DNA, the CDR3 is TGCGCCAGCAGCCAAAGACTAGTTCCGAACACCGGGGAGCTGTTTTTT. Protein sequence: CASSQRLVPNTGELFF.

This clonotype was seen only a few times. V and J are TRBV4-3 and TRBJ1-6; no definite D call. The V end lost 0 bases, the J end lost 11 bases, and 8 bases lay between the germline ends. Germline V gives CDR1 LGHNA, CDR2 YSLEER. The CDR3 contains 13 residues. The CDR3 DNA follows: TGCGCCAGCAGCCAAGATGGCGACACACCCCTCCACTTT. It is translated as CASSQDGDTPLHF.

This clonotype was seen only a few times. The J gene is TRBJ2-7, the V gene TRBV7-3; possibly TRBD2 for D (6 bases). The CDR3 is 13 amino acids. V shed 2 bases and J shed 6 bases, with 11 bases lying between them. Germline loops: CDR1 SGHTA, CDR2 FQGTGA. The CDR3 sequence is CASSLLPGGEQYF. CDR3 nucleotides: TGTGCCAGCAGCTTACTGCCCGGGGGCGAGCAGTACTTC.